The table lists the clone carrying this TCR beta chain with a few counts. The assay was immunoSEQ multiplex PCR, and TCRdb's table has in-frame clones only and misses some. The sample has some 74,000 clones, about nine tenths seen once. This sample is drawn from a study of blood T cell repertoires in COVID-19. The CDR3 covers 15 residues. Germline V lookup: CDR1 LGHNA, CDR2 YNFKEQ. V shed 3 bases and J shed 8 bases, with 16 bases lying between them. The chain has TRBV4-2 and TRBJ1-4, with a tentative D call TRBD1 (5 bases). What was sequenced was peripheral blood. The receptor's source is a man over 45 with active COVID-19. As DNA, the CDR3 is TGTGCCAGCAGCCAGGACCCGGGCCCAGGGGAAAAACTGTTTTTT. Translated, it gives CASSQDPGPGEKLFF.